This T cell receptor beta chain was recorded in a study of cytomegalovirus exposure and HLA in healthy donors. When sampled, the donors appeared nominally healthy, though they likely had unrecorded immune exposures. As regards this clone: No antigen is known for it.

Whole-study findings and limits: Cytomegalovirus status, reportedly, was diagnosed with high specificity and sensitivity by the classifier. The listing of 150 to 200 TCR beta chains classed them as cytomegalovirus-associated. In an earlier analysis, about 87% or about 30%: the productive usage of most TCR beta V segments.

CDR3 length equals 13 residues. Trimming took 6 bases from V and 3 from J, leaving 12 bases between them. Germline CDR1 reads MNHNS; CDR2 reads SASEGT. The study ran its PCR with 60 Vbeta and 13 Jbeta primers. The repertoire was sequenced with immunoSEQ multiplex PCR; TCRdb's copy has only in-frame clones and lacks some. This sample has 120,000 to 150,000 clones, with approximately 78% found just once. Sequenced input: PBMCs. The J gene is TRBJ2-7, the V gene TRBV6-1; D not resolved. This clonotype originated in a man aged 18 to 35 in good health and CMV-seropositive. CDR3 protein: CASSPFLRYEQYF. DNA for the CDR3: TGTGCCAGCAGCCCCTTCCTCCGCTACGAGCAGTACTTC.